These 14 T cell receptor beta chains originate from one sample sequenced in a study of blood T cell repertoires in COVID-19. TCRdb's table, derived via immunoSEQ multiplex PCR, lists solely in-frame clones and lacks some. The top ten clones hold around 12% of a sample with roughly 130,000 clones, roughly 84% of them seen once. The material sequenced was peripheral blood. The source of these receptors is a woman aged 25 to 39 who had recovered from COVID-19.

V usage is TRBV6-5 and J usage is TRBJ1-2; D is ambiguous. This CDR3 contains 15 residues. The germline CDR1 and CDR2 sequences are MNHEY and SVGAGI. The ends were cut back, 4 bases at V and 8 bases at J, with 20 bases in the middle. The CDR3 nucleotides read TGTGCCAGCAGTTGGGATGGCGGCGGGTATCGAGGCTACACCTTC. Its translation: CASSWDGGGYRGYTF.

This chain joins TRBV14 and TRBJ1-6, with D unresolved. This CDR3 contains 14 residues. Germline CDR1 and CDR2: SGHDN and FVKESK. Trimming shortened V by 1 base and J by 13 bases, and 14 bases separated the two germline ends. The CDR3 spells CASSQGAIGWPLHF. CDR3 nucleotides: TGTGCCAGCAGCCAAGGGGCCATAGGTTGGCCCCTCCACTTT.

The rearrangement uses TRBV21-1 and TRBJ2-7; TRBD1 is taken as the D call from the table, unchecked against the DNA. TRBV21-1 corresponds to a pseudogene. The CDR3 runs 19 residues. This chain's CDR3 is CASSNVRKGAAGHYHEQYF. In DNA, the CDR3 is TGTGCCAGCAGCAATGTACGGAAAGGGGCGGCAGGCCATTATCACGAGCAGTACTTC.

The CDR3 DNA sequence: TGTGCGACCAGCGTAGAGGGGTACGCTGGCATGAACACTGAAGCTTTCTTT. Its protein is CATSVEGYAGMNTEAFF. The chain joins TRBV9 to TRBJ1-1; possible D gene TRBD1, 5 bases. CDR1 and CDR2 from the germline V gene are SGDLS and YYNGEE. The CDR3 runs to 17 residues.

The rearrangement joins TRBV27 to TRBJ2-7, with TRBD1 matching 9 bases. J was trimmed by 2 bases and V by 4 bases; bases with no gene match: 0. The CDR3 is 13 residues long. Germline assignment: CDR1 MNHEY and CDR2 SMNVEV (reference sequence). This CDR3 reads CASSWDRAYEQYF. CDR3 DNA: TGTGCCAGCAGTTGGGACAGGGCCTACGAGCAGTACTTC.

V gene TRBV27 combines with J gene TRBJ2-2; maybe TRBD1 (6 bases). The CDR3 consists of 15 residues. With 5 bases removed from V and 6 bases from J, the gap between germline ends came to 16 bases. The germline V gene has CDR1 MNHEY and CDR2 SMNVEV (reference sequence). This CDR3 reads CASSRPGHRSGELFF. The CDR3 DNA reads TGTGCCAGCAGTAGACCGGGACATCGCTCCGGGGAGCTGTTTTTT.

In its sample, this clone was seen a few times. The J gene is TRBJ2-1, the V gene TRBV15; TRBD2 matches at 10 bases. V shed 5 bases and J 2 bases; nucleotides not matched to a gene: 0. CDR3 size: 14 residues. The germline V gene has CDR1 LNHNV and CDR2 YYDKDF (reference sequence). The CDR3 DNA sequence: TGTGCCACCAGCGGACTAGCGGCCTACAATGAGCAGTTCTTC. Amino acid sequence: CATSGLAAYNEQFF.

The rearrangement joins TRBV3-1 (or the pseudogene TRBV3-2) to TRBJ2-5; 10 bases line up with TRBD1. The trim removed 4 bases at V and 5 bases at J, leaving 16 bases unmatched. In germline, CDR1 is LGHDT, CDR2 YNNKEL (reference sequence). The CDR3 loop spans 18 amino acids. In nucleotides, the CDR3 is TGTGCCAGCAGCCCCTCCATCTGGGGGACAGGGGCTACGGAGACCCAGTACTTC. It is translated as CASSPSIWGTGATETQYF.

The rearrangement joins TRBV29-1 to TRBJ2-7; a weak D match, TRBD2 (7 bases). CDR1 SQVTM and CDR2 ANQGSEA come from the germline V gene. Trimming cost V 5 bases and J 3 bases, with 14 bases left between them. The CDR3 loop spans 13 amino acids. Here the CDR3 DNA reads TGCAGCGTTCGGACGGGGGGCCTCTACGAGCAGTACTTC. Protein sequence: CSVRTGGLYEQYF.

The V gene is TRBV6-1, the J gene TRBJ2-7; 7 bases are a match to TRBD2. V shed 3 bases, J shed 6 bases, and the junction held 8 bases outside the gene matches. Germline CDR1 and CDR2: MNHNS and SASEGT. The CDR3 has 14 residues. The DNA for the CDR3 is TGTGCCAGCAGTGAGCGGGGGAGCCCGGGCGAGCAGTACTTC. Translated: CASSERGSPGEQYF.

This chain connects TRBV27 to TRBJ1-1; D is perhaps TRBD1 (5 bases). Germline CDR1 and CDR2: MNHEY and SMNVEV (reference sequence). This CDR3 is 13 amino acids long. The germline V and J ends were trimmed by 3 bases and 5 bases, with 10 bases remaining between them. CDR3 loop: CASSLSDITEAFF. The CDR3 DNA is TGTGCCAGCAGTTTGTCGGACATTACTGAAGCTTTCTTT.

Only a few counts were recorded for this clone. V is TRBV29-1 and J is TRBJ2-5; 10 nucleotides agree with TRBD2. The junction had 6 bases not matched to a gene; V was cut back by 6 bases and J by 2 bases. Per the germline V gene, CDR1 is SQVTM and CDR2 is ANQGSEA. This CDR3 is built from 14 residues. CDR3 protein: CSVVSGGTQETQYF. DNA of the CDR3: TGCAGCGTAGTTAGCGGGGGGACTCAAGAGACCCAGTACTTC. Filled out from reference TRBV29-1 and TRBJ2-5, the complete variable domain reads SAVISQKPSRDICQRGTSLTIQCQVDSQVTMMFWYRQQPGQSLTLIATANQGSEATYESGFVIDKFPISRPNLTFSTLTVSNMSPEDSSIYLCSVVSGGTQETQYFGPGTRLLVL.

The rearrangement links TRBV20-1 to TRBJ2-2; 7 bases line up with TRBD1. Losses at the gene ends were 3 bases for V and 0 bases for J; bases not matched to a gene: 10. This CDR3 contains 17 residues. Germline assignment: CDR1 DFQATT and CDR2 SNEGSKA (reference sequence). The CDR3 DNA follows: TGCAGTGCTAGTTTTGAACAGGGGAAGGCGAACACCGGGGAGCTGTTTTTT. Encoded protein: CSASFEQGKANTGELFF.

This clone was observed a handful of times. The chain uses TRBV3-1 (or the pseudogene TRBV3-2) and TRBJ1-1; a possible D gene is TRBD1 (6 bases). This CDR3 is built from 13 residues. Germline lookup yields CDR1 LGHDT and CDR2 YNNKEL (reference sequence). Trimming took off 4 bases at V and 3 bases at J, with 9 bases between the two ends. The CDR3 protein is CASSLNRDTEAFF. The CDR3 coding sequence is TGTGCCAGCAGCCTTAACAGGGACACTGAAGCTTTCTTT.